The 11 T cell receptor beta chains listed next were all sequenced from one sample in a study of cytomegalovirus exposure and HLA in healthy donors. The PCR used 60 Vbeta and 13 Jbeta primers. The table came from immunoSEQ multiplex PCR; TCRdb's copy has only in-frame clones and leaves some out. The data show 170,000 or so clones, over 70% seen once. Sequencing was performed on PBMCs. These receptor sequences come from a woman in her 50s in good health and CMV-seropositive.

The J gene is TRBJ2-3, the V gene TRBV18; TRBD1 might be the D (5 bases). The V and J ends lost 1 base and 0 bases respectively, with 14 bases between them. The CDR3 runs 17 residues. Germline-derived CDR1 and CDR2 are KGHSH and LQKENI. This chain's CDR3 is CASSPRVDTTSTDTQYF. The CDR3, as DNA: TGTGCCAGCTCACCACGAGTGGACACTACTAGCACAGATACGCAGTATTTT. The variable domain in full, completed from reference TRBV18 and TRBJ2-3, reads NAGVMQNPRHLVRRRGQEARLRCSPMKGHSHVYWYRQLPEEGLKFMVYLQKENIIDESGMPKERFSAEFPKEGPSILRIQQVVRGDSAAYFCASSPRVDTTSTDTQYFGPGTRLTVL.

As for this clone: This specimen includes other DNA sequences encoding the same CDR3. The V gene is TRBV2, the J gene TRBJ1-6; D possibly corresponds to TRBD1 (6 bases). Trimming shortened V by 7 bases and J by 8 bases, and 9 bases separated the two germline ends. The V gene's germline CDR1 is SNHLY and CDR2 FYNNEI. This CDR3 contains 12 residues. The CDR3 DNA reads TGTGCCAGCAAACAGGGCCATTCACCCCTCCACTTT. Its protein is CASKQGHSPLHF. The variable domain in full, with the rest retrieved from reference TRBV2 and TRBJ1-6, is EPEVTQTPSHQVTQMGQEVILRCVPISNHLYFYWYRQILGQKVEFLVSFYNNEISEKSEIFDDQFSVERPDGSNFTLKIRSTKLEDSAMYFCASKQGHSPLHFGNGTRLTVT.

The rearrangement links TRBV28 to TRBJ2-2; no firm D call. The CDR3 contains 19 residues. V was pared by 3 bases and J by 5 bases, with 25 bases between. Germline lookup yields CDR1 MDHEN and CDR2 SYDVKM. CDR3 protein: CASSFRPLVWAALTGELFF. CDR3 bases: TGTGCCAGCAGTTTTCGGCCCCTCGTTTGGGCAGCCCTTACCGGGGAGCTGTTTTTT.

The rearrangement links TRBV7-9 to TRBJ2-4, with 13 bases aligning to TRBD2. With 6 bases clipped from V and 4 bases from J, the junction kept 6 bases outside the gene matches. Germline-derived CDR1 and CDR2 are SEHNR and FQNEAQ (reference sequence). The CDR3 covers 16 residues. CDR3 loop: CASRPTSGREKNIQYF. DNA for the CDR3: TGTGCCAGCAGGCCCACTAGCGGGAGGGAAAAAAACATTCAGTACTTC.

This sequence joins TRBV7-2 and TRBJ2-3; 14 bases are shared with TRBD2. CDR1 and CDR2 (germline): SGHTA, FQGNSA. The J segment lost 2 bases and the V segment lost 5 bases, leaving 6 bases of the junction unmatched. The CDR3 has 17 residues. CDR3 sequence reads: CASSRLTSGGDTDTQYF. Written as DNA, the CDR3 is TGTGCCAGCAGCCGTCTGACTAGCGGGGGGGACACAGATACGCAGTATTTT.

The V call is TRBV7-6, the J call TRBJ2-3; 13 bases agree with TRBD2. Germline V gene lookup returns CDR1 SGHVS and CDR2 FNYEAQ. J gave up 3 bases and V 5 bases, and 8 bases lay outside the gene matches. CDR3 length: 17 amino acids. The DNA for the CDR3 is TGTGCCAGCAGCCTTGGGACTAGCGGGATTGGAACAGATACGCAGTATTTT. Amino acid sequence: CASSLGTSGIGTDTQYF.

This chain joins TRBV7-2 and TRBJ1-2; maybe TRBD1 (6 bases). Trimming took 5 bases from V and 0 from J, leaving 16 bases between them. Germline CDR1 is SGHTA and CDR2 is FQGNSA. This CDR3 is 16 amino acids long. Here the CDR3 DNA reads TGTGCCAGCAGCGCCCGGGGGGGCTTCGCTAACTATGGCTACACCTTC. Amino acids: CASSARGGFANYGYTF.

The CDR3 DNA follows: TGTGCCAGCAGCCCCAGCGAGGGCTCCTATAATTCACCCCTCCACTTT. Protein sequence: CASSPSEGSYNSPLHF. This chain links TRBV11-3 with TRBJ1-6, with unresolved D. Germline V lookup: CDR1 SGHNT, CDR2 YENEEA. V was cut by 5 bases and J by 0 bases, with 11 bases left in between. The CDR3 length is 16 residues.

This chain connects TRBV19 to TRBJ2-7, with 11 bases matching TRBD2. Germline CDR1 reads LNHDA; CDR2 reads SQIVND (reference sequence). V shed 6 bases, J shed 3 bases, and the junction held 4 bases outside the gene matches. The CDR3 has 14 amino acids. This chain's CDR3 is CASRRTSGGYEQYF. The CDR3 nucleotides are TGTGCCAGTAGAAGAACTAGCGGGGGCTACGAGCAGTACTTC.

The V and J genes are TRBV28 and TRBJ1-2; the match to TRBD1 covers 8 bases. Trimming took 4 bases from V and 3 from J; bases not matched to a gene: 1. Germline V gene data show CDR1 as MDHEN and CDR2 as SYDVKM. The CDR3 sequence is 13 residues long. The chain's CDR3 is CASSWGQDYGYTF. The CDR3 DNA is TGTGCCAGCAGTTGGGGACAGGACTATGGCTACACCTTC.

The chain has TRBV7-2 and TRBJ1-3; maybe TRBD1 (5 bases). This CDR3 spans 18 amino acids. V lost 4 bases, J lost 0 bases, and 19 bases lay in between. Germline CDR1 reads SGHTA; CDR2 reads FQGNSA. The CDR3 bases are TGTGCCAGCAGCTACCTCCTAGGACGGGGGATCTCTGGAAACACCATATATTTT. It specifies CASSYLLGRGISGNTIYF.